This T cell receptor (beta chain) was observed in a study of vaccination and CD4 T cells after COVID-19. Study-wide background: SARS-CoV-2, HCoV-NL63, HCoV-OC43 and HCoV-229E supplied the overlapping spike peptides used to stimulate cells. Overall study findings and caveats: Although the median of SARS-CoV-2-reactive clonotypes rose from about 22 to 38, the change was not significant.

This CDR3 is 13 amino acids long. The V segment lost 4 bases and the J segment 4 bases; nucleotides outside the gene matches: 3. Germline-derived CDR1 and CDR2 are DFQATT and SNEGSKA (reference sequence). Treatment of the sample: roughly 11-day PBMC culture with coronavirus spike peptide pools or control peptides (ViraFEST assay). Notes on this clonotype: Its antigen is undetermined.

The study sequenced cultured CD4+ T cell DNA using the Oncomine TCR Beta short-read assay. TCRdb itself ran the PCR reads through MiXCR, one entry per CDR3 protein. The sample yields roughly 20,000 distinct CDR3 sequences, around four fifths seen once. The chain combines TRBV20-1 with TRBJ1-2, with 10 bases lining up with TRBD1. Material: CD4+ T cells from blood, cultured in vitro, obtained after SARS-CoV-2 vaccination. This TCR derives from a human donor who received a COVID-19 vaccine. CDR3 sequence (DNA): TGCAGTGCTACCGGACAGGGGGGCTATGGCTACACCTTC. Its protein product is CSATGQGGYGYTF.